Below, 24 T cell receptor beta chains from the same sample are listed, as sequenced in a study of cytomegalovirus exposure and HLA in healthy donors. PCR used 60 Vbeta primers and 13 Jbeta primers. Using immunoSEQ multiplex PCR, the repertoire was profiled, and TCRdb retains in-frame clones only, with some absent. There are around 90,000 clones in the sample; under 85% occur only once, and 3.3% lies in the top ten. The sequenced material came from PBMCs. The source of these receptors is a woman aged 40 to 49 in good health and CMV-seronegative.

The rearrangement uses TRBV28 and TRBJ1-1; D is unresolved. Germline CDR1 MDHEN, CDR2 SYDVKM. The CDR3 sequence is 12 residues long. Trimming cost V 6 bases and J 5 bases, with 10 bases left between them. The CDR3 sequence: CASRPGWTEAFF. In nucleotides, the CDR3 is TGTGCCAGCAGGCCGGGGTGGACTGAAGCTTTCTTT. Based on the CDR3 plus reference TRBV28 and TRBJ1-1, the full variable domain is DVKVTQSSRYLVKRTGEKVFLECVQDMDHENMFWYRQDPGLGLRLIYFSYDVKMKEKGDIPEGYSVSREKKERFSLILESASTNQTSMYLCASRPGWTEAFFGQGTRLTVV.

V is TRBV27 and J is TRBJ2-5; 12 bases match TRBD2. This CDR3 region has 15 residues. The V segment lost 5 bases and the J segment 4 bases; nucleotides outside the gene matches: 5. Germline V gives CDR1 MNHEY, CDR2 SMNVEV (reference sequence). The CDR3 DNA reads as TGTGCCAGCAGTCCTAGCGGGAGGGCCAGAGAGACCCAGTACTTC. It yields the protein CASSPSGRARETQYF.

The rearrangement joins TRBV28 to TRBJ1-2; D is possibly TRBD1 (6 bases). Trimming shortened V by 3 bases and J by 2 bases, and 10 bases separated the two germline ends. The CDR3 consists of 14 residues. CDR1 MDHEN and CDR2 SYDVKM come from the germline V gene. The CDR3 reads CASSFLDRNYGYTF. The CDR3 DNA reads TGTGCCAGCAGTTTCCTCGACAGGAACTATGGCTACACCTTC.

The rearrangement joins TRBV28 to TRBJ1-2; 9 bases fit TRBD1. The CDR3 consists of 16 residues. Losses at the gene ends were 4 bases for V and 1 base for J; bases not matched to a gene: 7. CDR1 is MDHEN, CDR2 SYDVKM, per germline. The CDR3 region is CASSSRRQGDNYGYTF. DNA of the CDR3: TGTGCCAGCAGTTCCCGACGACAGGGGGATAACTATGGCTACACCTTC.

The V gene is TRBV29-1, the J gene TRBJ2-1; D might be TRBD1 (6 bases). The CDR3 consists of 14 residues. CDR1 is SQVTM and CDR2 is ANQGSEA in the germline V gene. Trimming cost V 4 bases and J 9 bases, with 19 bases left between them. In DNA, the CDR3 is TGCAGCGTTGGACACGGGACATCGGGCGGTGAGCAGTTCTTC. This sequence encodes CSVGHGTSGGEQFF.

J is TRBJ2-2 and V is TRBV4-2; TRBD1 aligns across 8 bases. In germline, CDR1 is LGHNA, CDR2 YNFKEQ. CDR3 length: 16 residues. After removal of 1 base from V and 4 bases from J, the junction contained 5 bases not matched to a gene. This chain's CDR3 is CASSQGQGAVTGELFF. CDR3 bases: TGTGCCAGCAGCCAAGGGCAGGGGGCAGTCACCGGGGAGCTGTTTTTT.

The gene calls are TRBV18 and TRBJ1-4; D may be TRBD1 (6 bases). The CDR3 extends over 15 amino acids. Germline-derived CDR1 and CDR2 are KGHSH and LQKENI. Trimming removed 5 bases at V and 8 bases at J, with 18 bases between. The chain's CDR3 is CASSSRTAAGEKLFF. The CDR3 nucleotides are TGTGCCAGCTCATCGAGGACAGCGGCAGGGGAAAAACTGTTTTTT.

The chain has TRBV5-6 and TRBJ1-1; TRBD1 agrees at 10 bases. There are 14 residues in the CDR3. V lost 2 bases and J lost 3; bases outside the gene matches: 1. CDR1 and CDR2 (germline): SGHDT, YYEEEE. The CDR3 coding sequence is TGTGCCAGCAGCTTCGGACAGGGGGACACTGAAGCTTTCTTT. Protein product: CASSFGQGDTEAFF.

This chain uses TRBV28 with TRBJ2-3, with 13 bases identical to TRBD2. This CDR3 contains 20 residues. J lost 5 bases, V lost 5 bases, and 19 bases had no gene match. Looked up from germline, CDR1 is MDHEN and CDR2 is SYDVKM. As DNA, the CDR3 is TGTGCCAGCAGTGGTCTAGGACTCTTTGGACTAGCGGGAGATCTAGATACGCAGTATTTT. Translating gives CASSGLGLFGLAGDLDTQYF.

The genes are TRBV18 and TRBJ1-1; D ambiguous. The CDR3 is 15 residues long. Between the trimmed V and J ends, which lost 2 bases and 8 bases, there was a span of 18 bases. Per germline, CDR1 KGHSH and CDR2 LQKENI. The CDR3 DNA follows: TGTGCCAGCTCACCAAGAATCGGGGTAGTACCCGAAGCTTTCTTT. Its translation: CASSPRIGVVPEAFF.

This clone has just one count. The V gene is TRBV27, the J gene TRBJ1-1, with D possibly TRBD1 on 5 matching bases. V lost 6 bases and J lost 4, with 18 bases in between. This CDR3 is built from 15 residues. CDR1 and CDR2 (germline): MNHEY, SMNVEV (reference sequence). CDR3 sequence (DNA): TGTGCCAGCAGACCGGCCAGGGCCGTAGGCACTGAAGCTTTCTTT. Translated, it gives CASRPARAVGTEAFF.

In DNA form, the CDR3 reads TGTGCCAGCAGTTACTCGGGAGGGGTCAACCCTGAAGCTTTCTTT. Its translation: CASSYSGGVNPEAFF. The rearrangement uses TRBV6-5 and TRBJ1-1; D is possibly TRBD1 (5 bases). CDR3 length: 15 amino acids. V shed 0 bases and J shed 6 bases, with 14 bases lying between them. Germline CDR1 is MNHEY and CDR2 is SVGAGI.

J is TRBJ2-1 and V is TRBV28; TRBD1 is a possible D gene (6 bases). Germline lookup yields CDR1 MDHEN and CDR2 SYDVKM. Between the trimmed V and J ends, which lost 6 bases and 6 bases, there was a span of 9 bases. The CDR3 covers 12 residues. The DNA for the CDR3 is TGTGCCAGCAGCCAGGGGCGCAATGAGCAGTTCTTC. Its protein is CASSQGRNEQFF. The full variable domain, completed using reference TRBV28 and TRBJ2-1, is DVKVTQSSRYLVKRTGEKVFLECVQDMDHENMFWYRQDPGLGLRLIYFSYDVKMKEKGDIPEGYSVSREKKERFSLILESASTNQTSMYLCASSQGRNEQFFGPGTRLTVL.

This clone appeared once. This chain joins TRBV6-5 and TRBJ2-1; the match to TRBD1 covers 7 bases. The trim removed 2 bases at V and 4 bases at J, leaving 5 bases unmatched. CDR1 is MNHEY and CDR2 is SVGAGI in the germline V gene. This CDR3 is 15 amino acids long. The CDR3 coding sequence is TGTGCCAGCAGTTACGACAGGGACGAGTACAATGAGCAGTTCTTC. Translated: CASSYDRDEYNEQFF.

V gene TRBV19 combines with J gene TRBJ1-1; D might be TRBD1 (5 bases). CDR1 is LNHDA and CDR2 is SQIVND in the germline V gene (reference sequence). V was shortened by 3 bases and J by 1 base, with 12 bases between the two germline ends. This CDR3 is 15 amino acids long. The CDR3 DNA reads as TGTGCCAGTAGTATGAGGAGGGGAGAGAACACTGAAGCTTTCTTT. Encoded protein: CASSMRRGENTEAFF.

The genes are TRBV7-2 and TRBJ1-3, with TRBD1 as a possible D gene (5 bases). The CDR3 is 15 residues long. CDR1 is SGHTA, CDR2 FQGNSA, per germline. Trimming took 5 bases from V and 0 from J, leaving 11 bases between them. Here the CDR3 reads CASSLGLHSGNTIYF. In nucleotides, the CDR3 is TGTGCCAGCAGCCTGGGACTCCACTCTGGAAACACCATATATTTT.

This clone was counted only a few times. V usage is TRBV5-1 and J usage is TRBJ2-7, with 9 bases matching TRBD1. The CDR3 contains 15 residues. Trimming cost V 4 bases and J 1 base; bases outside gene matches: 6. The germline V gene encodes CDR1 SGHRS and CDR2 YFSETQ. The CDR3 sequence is CASSRETGGSYEQYF. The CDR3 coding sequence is TGCGCCAGCAGCCGAGAGACAGGGGGATCCTACGAGCAGTACTTC.

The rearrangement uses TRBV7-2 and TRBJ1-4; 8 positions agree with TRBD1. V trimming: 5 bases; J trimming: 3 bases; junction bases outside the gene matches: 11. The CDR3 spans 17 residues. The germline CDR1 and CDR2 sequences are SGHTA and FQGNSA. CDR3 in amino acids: CASSRRWTGTPNEKLFF. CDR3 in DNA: TGTGCCAGCAGCAGGCGATGGACAGGGACGCCTAATGAAAAACTGTTTTTT.

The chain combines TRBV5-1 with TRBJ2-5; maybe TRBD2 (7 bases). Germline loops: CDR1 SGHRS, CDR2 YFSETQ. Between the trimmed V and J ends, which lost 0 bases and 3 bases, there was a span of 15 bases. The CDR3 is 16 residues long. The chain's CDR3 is CASSLGGGGFEETQYF. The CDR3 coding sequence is TGCGCCAGCAGCTTGGGGGGCGGGGGCTTCGAAGAGACCCAGTACTTC.

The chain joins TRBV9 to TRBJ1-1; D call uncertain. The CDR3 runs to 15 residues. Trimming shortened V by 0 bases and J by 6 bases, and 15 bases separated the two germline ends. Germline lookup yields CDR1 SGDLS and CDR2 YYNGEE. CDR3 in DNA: TGTGCCAGCAGCGTAGTCGCAGGTGCGCCCGCTGAAGCTTTCTTT. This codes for CASSVVAGAPAEAFF. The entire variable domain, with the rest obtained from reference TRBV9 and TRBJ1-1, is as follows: DSGVTQTPKHLITATGQRVTLRCSPRSGDLSVYWYQQSLDQGLQFLIQYYNGEERAKGNILERFSAQQFPDLHSELNLSSLELGDSALYFCASSVVAGAPAEAFFGQGTRLTVV.

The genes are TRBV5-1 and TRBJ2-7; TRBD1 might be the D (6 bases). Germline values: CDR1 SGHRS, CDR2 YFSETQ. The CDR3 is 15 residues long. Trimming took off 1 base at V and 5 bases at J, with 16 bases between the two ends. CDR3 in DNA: TGCGCCAGCAGCTTGACCTCCAGGGGCCATAACGAGCAGTACTTC. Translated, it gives CASSLTSRGHNEQYF.

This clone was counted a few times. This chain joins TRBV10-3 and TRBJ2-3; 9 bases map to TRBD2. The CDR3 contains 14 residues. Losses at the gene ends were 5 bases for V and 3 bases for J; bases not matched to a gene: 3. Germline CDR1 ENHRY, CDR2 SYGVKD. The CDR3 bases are TGTGCCATCAGTCCTAGCGGGATAACAGATACGCAGTATTTT. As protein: CAISPSGITDTQYF.

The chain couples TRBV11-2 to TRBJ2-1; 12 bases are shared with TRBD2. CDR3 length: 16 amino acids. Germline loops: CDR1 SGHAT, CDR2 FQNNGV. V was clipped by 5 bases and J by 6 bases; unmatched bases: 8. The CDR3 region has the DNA TGTGCCAGCAGCCACACCCCTAGCGGGAGGGCCAATGAGCAGTTCTTC. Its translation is CASSHTPSGRANEQFF.

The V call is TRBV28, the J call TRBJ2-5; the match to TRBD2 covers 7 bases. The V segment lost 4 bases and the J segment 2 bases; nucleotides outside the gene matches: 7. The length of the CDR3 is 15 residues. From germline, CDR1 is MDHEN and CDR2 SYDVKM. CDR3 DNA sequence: TGTGCCAGCAGTTCCGGACTAGTTGGACAAGAGACCCAGTACTTC. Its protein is CASSSGLVGQETQYF.